A selection of T cell receptor beta chains follows, all from one sample in a study of T cell responses to AZD1222 COVID-19 vaccine. Clones were read by immunoSEQ multiplex PCR, and TCRdb kept only the in-frame ones, dropping some. The data hold over 85,000 clones, with roughly 89% observed a single time. The sample here was peripheral blood, taken on day 0 of AZD1222 vaccination. The receptor source for this set is an adult in good health. The CDR3 runs from the conserved cysteine through the conserved F or W. A D gene is named only where the DNA matches it firmly. A clone size is listed for some rows: how often the clone was seen (once, few, many), or a class if it is expanded.

D gene	J gene	clone size	V gene	CDR3 DNA	CDR3 protein
.	TRBJ1-5	.	TRBV19	TGTGCCAGTAGGTCCAGGGGAGGTGATCAGCCCCAGCATTTT	CASRSRGGDQPQHF
TRBD1	TRBJ1-2	.	TRBV24-1	TGTGCCACCAGTGATACCGGGACAGGGTCATCTTACACCTTC	CATSDTGTGSSYTF
TRBD1	TRBJ1-3	once	TRBV6-5	TGTGCCAGCAGTCCTCGGACAGGTCTGGGAAACACCATATATTTT	CASSPRTGLGNTIYF
.	TRBJ1-5	.	TRBV19	TGTGCCAGTAGTATCGAGGATAATCAGCCCCAGCATTTT	CASSIEDNQPQHF
TRBD1	TRBJ2-7	.	TRBV28	TGTGCCAGCAGCCCTACTACAGGGGGCCCCTACGAGCAGTACTTC	CASSPTTGGPYEQYF
.	TRBJ2-3	.	TRBV5-1	TGCGCCAGCAGCTTCGATAATCCAGCGACAGATACGCAGTATTTT	CASSFDNPATDTQYF
.	TRBJ2-5	.	TRBV10-3	TGTGCCATCAGTACTCGACAGGAATCCGGGGAGACCCAGTACTTC	CAISTRQESGETQYF
.	TRBJ1-3	.	TRBV29-1	TGCAGCGTTGAAGTCCCTGGAAACACCATATATTTT	CSVEVPGNTIYF
TRBD2	TRBJ2-2	.	TRBV5-4	TGTGCCAGCAAGGAGCGGGGGGGCGATACCGGGGAGCTGTTTTTT	CASKERGGDTGELFF
TRBD1	TRBJ2-5	.	TRBV3-1/TRBV3-2	TGTGCCAGCAGCCCCCGACAGGGGTGGCGGGAGACCCAGTACTTC	CASSPRQGWRETQYF
TRBD2	TRBJ2-1	.	TRBV4-3	TGCGCCAGCAGCCAAGATCTACTAGCGGTAACATACAATGAGCAGTTCTTC	CASSQDLLAVTYNEQFF
.	TRBJ2-2	.	TRBV4-2	TGTGCCAGCAGCCAACCAGGGGGGGTCGCCGGGGAGCTGTTTTTT	CASSQPGGVAGELFF
TRBD2	TRBJ2-2	.	TRBV7-2	TGTGCCAGCAGCTTGGCGGGGGGTTCGAACACCGGGGAGCTGTTTTTT	CASSLAGGSNTGELFF
.	TRBJ1-6	.	TRBV6-6	TGTGCCAGCAGTTACACCGGGACATATTACTCACCCCTCCACTTT	CASSYTGTYYSPLHF
.	TRBJ2-2	.	TRBV5-1	TGCGCCAGCAGCTTGGCCGGCAGGGGCGCGAACACCGGGGAGCTGTTTTTT	CASSLAGRGANTGELFF
TRBD1	TRBJ2-5	.	TRBV7-2	TGTGCCAGCAGCGGGGACAGGACCCTCGAGACCCAGTACTTC	CASSGDRTLETQYF
.	TRBJ1-2	few	TRBV10-3	TGTGCCATCAGTGAGTCTGCGACAGTCTATGGCTACACCTTC	CAISESATVYGYTF
.	TRBJ2-1	.	TRBV24-1	TGTGCCACCGGATCCTACAATGAGCAGTTCTTC	CATGSYNEQFF
TRBD1	TRBJ2-5	.	TRBV7-2	TGTGCCAGCAGTCAGGGGGTTTTCGGACAAGAGACCCAGTACTTC	CASSQGVFGQETQYF
.	TRBJ1-4	.	TRBV7-8	TGTGCCAGCAGCCTAAATAATGAAAAACTGTTTTTT	CASSLNNEKLFF
TRBD1	TRBJ2-7	.	TRBV4-2	TGTGCCAGCAGCCGGGAATCAGGGGGCCGCTACGAGCAGTACTTC	CASSRESGGRYEQYF
TRBD1	TRBJ2-1	.	TRBV7-8	TGTGCCAGCAGCTTAGAGGACAGGGGGAACAATGAGCAGTTCTTC	CASSLEDRGNNEQFF
.	TRBJ2-2	.	TRBV23-1	TGCGCCAGCAGTCAATCGAAAACAGCGAACACCGGGGAGCTGTTTTTT	CASSQSKTANTGELFF
.	TRBJ1-1	.	TRBV5-4	TGTGCCAGCAGCCCCTCCCGGGGAACGTCTGAAGCTTTCTTT	CASSPSRGTSEAFF
.	TRBJ1-3	once	TRBV30	TGTGCCTGGAGGGTTGGCCAAAACACCATATATTTT	CAWRVGQNTIYF
TRBD2	TRBJ2-1	.	TRBV7-2	TGTGCCAGCAGCTCTAGCGGGGGTGAGCAGTTCTTC	CASSSSGGEQFF